The 5 T cell receptor beta chains presented below share a single source sample, sequenced in a study of OX40 agonist ivuxolimab in advanced cancers. Sequenced by immunoSEQ multiplex PCR; TCRdb stores in-frame clones only, minus some. The sample carries tens of thousands of clones, roughly 91% recorded once. The sequenced sample was CD4+ or CD8+ T cells sorted from blood, obtained in a trial of the OX40 agonist ivuxolimab. Every receptor here comes from an adult with an advanced solid tumor such as melanoma, head and neck, liver or kidney cancer.

This chain uses TRBV10-1 with TRBJ1-3; TRBD1 might be the D (5 bases). Trimming shortened V by 6 bases and J by 0 bases, and 9 bases separated the two germline ends. The CDR3 totals 14 residues. Germline CDR1 reads WNHNN; CDR2 reads SYGVQD (reference sequence). CDR3: CASRDRSSGNTIYF. The CDR3 DNA reads as TGCGCCAGCAGAGACAGATCCTCTGGAAACACCATATATTTT.

The chain employs TRBV10-3 and TRBJ1-1; D call uncertain. The CDR3 has 14 residues. Germline V gives CDR1 ENHRY, CDR2 SYGVKD. Trimming left V 3 bases short and J 0 bases short, with 8 bases between. This CDR3 is CAISDVHLNTEAFF. Here the CDR3 DNA reads TGTGCCATCAGTGATGTACACCTGAACACTGAAGCTTTCTTT.

The rearrangement uses TRBV2 and TRBJ2-1; either TRBD1 or TRBD2 may fit D (6 bases each). Trimming left V 5 bases short and J 7 bases short, with 9 bases between. The CDR3 extends over 12 amino acids. Germline values: CDR1 SNHLY, CDR2 FYNNEI. CDR3 in amino acids: CASSIGGNEQFF. The CDR3 DNA reads TGTGCCAGCAGTATAGGGGGGAATGAGCAGTTCTTC.

V and J are TRBV5-1 and TRBJ2-1; D is ambiguous. V lost 5 bases, J lost 6 bases, and 18 bases lay in between. Germline loops: CDR1 SGHRS, CDR2 YFSETQ. This CDR3 is built from 15 residues. In nucleotides, the CDR3 is TGCGCCAGCAGGGCCCGTCCAGAGACTTCCAATGAGCAGTTCTTC. It translates to CASRARPETSNEQFF. Based on the CDR3 plus reference TRBV5-1 and TRBJ2-1, the full variable domain is KAGVTQTPRYLIKTRGQQVTLSCSPISGHRSVSWYQQTPGQGLQFLFEYFSETQRNKGNFPGRFSGRQFSNSRSEMNVSTLELGDSALYLCASRARPETSNEQFFGPGTRLTVL.

The gene calls are TRBV7-5 and TRBJ2-7; TRBD1 is the table's D call, not checked against the DNA. TRBV7-5 is reported as a pseudogene. This CDR3 contains 15 residues. Here the CDR3 reads CARSLADRTPYEQYF. Here the CDR3 DNA reads TGTGCCAGAAGCTTAGCGGACAGGACCCCTTACGAGCAGTACTTC.